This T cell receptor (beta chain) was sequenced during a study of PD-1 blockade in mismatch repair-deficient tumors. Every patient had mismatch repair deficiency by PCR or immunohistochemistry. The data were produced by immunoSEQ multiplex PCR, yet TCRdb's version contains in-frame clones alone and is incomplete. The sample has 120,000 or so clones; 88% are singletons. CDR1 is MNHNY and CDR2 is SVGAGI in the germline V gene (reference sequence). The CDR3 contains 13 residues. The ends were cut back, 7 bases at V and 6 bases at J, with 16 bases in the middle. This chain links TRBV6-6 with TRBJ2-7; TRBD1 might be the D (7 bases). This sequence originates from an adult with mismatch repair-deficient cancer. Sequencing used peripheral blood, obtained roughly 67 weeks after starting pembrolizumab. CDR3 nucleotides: TGTGCCAGCACCGCCTCAGGGGGAGGCGAGCAGTACTTC. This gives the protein CASTASGGGEQYF.